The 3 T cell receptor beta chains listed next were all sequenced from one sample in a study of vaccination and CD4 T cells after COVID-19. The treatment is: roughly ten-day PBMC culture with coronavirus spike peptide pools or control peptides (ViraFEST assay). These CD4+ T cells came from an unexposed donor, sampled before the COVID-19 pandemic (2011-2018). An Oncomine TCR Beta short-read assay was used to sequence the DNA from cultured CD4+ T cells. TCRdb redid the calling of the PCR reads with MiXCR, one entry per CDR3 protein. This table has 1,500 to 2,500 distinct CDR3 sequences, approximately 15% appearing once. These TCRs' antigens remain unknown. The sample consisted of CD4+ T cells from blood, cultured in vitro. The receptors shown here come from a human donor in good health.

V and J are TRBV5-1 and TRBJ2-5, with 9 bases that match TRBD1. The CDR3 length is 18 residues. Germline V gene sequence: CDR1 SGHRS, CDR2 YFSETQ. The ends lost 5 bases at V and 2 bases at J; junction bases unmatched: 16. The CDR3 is CASSQTGQGSWRQETQYF. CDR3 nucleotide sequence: TGCGCCAGCAGTCAAACGGGACAGGGATCTTGGCGGCAAGAGACCCAGTACTTC.

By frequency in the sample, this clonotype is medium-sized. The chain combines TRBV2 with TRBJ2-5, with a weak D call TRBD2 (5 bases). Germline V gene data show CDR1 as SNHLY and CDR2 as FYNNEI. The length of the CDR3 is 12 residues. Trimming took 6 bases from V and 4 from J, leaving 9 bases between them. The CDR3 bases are TGTGCCAGCAGCCAGGACTCAGAGACCCAGTACTTC. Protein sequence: CASSQDSETQYF.

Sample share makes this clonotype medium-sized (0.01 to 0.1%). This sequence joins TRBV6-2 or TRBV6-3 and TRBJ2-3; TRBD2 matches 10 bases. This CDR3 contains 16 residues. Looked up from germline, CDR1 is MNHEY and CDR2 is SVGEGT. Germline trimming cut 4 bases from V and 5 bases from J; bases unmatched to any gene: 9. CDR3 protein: CASSSGQRGGLDTQYF. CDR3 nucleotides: TGTGCCAGCAGTTCGGGTCAGCGGGGGGGTTTAGATACGCAGTATTTT.